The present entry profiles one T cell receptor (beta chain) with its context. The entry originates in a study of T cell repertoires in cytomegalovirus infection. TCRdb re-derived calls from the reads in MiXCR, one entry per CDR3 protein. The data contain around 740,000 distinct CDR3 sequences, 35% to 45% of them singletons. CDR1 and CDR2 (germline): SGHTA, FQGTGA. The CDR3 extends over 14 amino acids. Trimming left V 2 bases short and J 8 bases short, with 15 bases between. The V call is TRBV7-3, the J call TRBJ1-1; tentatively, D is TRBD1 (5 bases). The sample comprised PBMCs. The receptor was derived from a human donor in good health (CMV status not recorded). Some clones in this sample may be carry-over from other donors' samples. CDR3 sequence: CASSLAGGGSEAFF. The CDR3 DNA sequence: TGTGCCAGCAGCTTAGCGGGGGGGGGGTCGGAAGCTTTCTTT.